The entry below describes one TCR beta chain. Its cognate antigen is unknown. This entry belongs to a study of cytomegalovirus exposure and HLA in healthy donors. Study-wide findings and caveats: It was likely that a cluster of highly shared sequence variants was a sequencing artifact. In a later analysis, across HLA loci, associated TCR counts were highest for DRB1, lowest for HLA-C. Being productive about 90% or about 30% of the time was typical of most TCR beta V segments in an earlier analysis.

Each donor was nominally healthy when sampled (though unrecorded immune exposures were likely). The PCR had 60 Vbeta and 13 Jbeta primers. Sequencing used immunoSEQ multiplex PCR; TCRdb keeps in-frame clones, though not all of them. The profile covers fewer than 90,000 clones, with roughly 80% appearing a single time and 10% taken by the ten largest. Sequenced: PBMCs. This receptor was obtained from a man in his thirties or forties in good health and CMV-seropositive.

CDR3 nucleotides: TGCAGCTGCCGGGAGAATAGCAATCAGCCCCAGCATTTT. Its translation: CSCRENSNQPQHF. The chain links TRBV29-1 to TRBJ1-5; D is unclear. CDR1 SQVTM and CDR2 ANQGSEA come from the germline V gene. Trimming removed 8 bases from V and 0 bases from J, with 11 bases in between. The CDR3 consists of 13 residues.